Described below is a single TCR beta chain sequence and its context. The repertoire was sequenced with immunoSEQ multiplex PCR; TCRdb's copy has only in-frame clones and lacks some. The sample lists hundreds of thousands of clones; 90% were seen once. The sample originates from a study of blood T cell repertoires in COVID-19. Losses at the gene ends were 9 bases for V and 3 bases for J; bases not matched to a gene: 7. The CDR3 length is 13 residues. Source material: PBMCs or T cells enriched from blood (not recorded which). The gene calls are TRBV12-3 or TRBV12-4 and TRBJ1-2; TRBD1 aligns across 7 bases. This sequence was found in a woman aged 18-29 years with acute COVID-19. CDR3 DNA sequence: TGTGCCAGGCGAACGACAGGGCACTATGGCTACACCTTC. It is translated as CARRTTGHYGYTF.